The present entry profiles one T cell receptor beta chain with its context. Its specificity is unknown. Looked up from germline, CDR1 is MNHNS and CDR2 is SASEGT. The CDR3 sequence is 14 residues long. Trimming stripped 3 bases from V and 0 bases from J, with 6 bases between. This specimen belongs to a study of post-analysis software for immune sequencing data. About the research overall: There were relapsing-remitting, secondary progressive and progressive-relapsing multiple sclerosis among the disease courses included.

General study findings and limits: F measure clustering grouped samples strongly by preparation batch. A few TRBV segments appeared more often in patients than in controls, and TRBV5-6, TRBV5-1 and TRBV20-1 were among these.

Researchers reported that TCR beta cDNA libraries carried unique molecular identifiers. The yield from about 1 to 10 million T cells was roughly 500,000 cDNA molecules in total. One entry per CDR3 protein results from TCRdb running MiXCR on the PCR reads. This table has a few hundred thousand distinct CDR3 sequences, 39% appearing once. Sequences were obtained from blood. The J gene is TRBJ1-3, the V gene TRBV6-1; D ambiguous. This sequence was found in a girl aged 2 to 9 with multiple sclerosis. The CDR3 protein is CASSDGVSGNTIYF. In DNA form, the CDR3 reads TGTGCCAGCAGTGATGGGGTCTCTGGAAACACCATATATTTT.